The 3 T cell receptor beta chains in this list originate from one sample, sequenced in a study of blood T cell repertoires in COVID-19. The method was immunoSEQ multiplex PCR; TCRdb's version includes in-frame clones alone and lacks a portion of them. The repertoire holds roughly 38,000 clones, over 80% seen once, with about 15% in the top ten. The sequenced material came from peripheral blood. The receptor set was obtained from a human donor in a cohort sampled during active COVID-19.

Notes on this clone: A junction end diverges from the germline sequence, so it may reflect a read error. V is TRBV7-7 and J is TRBJ2-5, with D possibly TRBD1 on 6 matching bases. The CDR3 consists of 15 residues. Germline V gene lookup returns CDR1 SSHAT and CDR2 FNYEAQ (reference sequence). In DNA form, the CDR3 reads TGTGCTAGCAGCTTAACCAGGGGCCCTCAAGAGACCCAGTACTTC. It encodes CASSLTRGPQETQYF.

The chain joins TRBV7-3 to TRBJ2-1; D is unclear. Trimming took 5 bases from V and 0 from J, leaving 11 bases between them. The CDR3 loop spans 15 amino acids. Germline CDR1 and CDR2: SGHTA and FQGTGA. Here the CDR3 reads CASSPSASSYNEQFF. CDR3 sequence (DNA): TGTGCCAGCAGCCCATCCGCGAGCTCCTACAATGAGCAGTTCTTC.

This sequence joins TRBV2 and TRBJ2-7, with a tentative D call TRBD2 (5 bases). Deletions cut 0 bases from V and 3 bases from J, with 9 bases between. This CDR3 region has 14 residues. In germline, CDR1 is SNHLY, CDR2 FYNNEI. The CDR3 loop is CASSEAEVDYEQYF. The DNA of the CDR3 is TGTGCCAGCAGTGAAGCGGAGGTGGACTACGAGCAGTACTTC.